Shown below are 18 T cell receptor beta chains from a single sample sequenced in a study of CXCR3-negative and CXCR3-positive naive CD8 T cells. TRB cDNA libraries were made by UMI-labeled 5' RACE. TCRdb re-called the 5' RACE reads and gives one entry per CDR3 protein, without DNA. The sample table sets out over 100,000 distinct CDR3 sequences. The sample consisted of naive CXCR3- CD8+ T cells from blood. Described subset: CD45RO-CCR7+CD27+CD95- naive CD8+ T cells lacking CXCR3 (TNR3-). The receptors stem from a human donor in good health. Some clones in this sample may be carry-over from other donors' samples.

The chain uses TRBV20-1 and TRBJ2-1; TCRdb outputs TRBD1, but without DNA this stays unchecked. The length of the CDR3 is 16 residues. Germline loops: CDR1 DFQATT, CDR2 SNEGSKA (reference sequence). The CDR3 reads CSAREGGTGGINEQFF.

The CDR3 protein is CASSLFGGEETQYF. This sequence joins TRBV7-9 and TRBJ2-5. Germline-derived CDR1 and CDR2 are SEHNR and FQNEAQ (reference sequence). This CDR3 region has 14 residues.

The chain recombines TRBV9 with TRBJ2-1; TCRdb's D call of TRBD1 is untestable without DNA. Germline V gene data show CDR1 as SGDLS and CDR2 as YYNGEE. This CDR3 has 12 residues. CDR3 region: CASSPGNYEQFF.

The CDR3 sequence is CASSLAGVWVPNEQFF. The chain is built from TRBV7-9 and TRBJ2-1. Germline values: CDR1 SEHNR, CDR2 FQNEAQ (reference sequence). The CDR3 spans 16 residues.

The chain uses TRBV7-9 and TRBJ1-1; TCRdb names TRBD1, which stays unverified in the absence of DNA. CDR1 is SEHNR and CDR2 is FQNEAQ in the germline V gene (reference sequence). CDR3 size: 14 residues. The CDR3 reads CASGPGTGETEAFF.

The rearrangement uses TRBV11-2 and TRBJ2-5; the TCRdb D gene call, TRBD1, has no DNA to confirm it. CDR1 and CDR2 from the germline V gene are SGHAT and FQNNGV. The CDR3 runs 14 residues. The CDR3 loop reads CASSLFLGAETQYF. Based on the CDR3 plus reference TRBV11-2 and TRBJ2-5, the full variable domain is EAGVAQSPRYKIIEKRQSVAFWCNPISGHATLYWYQQILGQGPKLLIQFQNNGVVDDSQLPKDRFSAERLKGVDSTLKIQPAKLEDSAVYLCASSLFLGAETQYFGPGTRLLVL.

The CDR3 sequence is CSVEDRDRNTGELFF. The chain combines TRBV29-1 with TRBJ2-2; TCRdb's assignment of TRBD1 cannot be checked, as there is no DNA. This CDR3 has 15 amino acids. Germline CDR1 is SQVTM and CDR2 is ANQGSEA.

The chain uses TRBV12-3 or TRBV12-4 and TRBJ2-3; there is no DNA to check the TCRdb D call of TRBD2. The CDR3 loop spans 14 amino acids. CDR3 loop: CASSLLHPRDTQYF.

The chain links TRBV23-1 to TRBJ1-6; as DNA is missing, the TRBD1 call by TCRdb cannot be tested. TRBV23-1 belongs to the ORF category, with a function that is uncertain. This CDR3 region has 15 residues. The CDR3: CASSQEYRDGSPLHF.

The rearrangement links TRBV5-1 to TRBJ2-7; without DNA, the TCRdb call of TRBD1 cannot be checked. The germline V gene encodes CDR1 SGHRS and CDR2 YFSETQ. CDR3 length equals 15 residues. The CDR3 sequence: CASSLEGPGTYEQYF. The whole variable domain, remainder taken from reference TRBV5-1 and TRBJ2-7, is KAGVTQTPRYLIKTRGQQVTLSCSPISGHRSVSWYQQTPGQGLQFLFEYFSETQRNKGNFPGRFSGRQFSNSRSEMNVSTLELGDSALYLCASSLEGPGTYEQYFGPGTRLTVT.

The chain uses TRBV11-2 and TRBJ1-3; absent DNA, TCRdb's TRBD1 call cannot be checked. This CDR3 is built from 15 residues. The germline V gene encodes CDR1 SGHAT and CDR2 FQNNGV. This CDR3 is CASSLGPGTANTIYF.

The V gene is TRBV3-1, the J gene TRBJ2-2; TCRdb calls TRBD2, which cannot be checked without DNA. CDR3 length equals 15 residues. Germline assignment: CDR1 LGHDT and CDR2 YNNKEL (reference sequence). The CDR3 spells CASSPRTAYTGELFF.

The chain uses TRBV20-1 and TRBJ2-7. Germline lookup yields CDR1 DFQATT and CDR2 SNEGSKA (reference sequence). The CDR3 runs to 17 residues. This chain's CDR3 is CSADANILYDGAYEQYF.

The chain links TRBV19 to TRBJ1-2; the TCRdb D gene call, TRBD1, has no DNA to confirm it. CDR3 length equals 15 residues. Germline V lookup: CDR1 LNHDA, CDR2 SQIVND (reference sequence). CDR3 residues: CASKLSGQGEVGYTF.

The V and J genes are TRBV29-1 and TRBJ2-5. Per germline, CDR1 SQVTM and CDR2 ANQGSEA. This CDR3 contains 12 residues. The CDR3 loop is CSVLTEDGYQYF.

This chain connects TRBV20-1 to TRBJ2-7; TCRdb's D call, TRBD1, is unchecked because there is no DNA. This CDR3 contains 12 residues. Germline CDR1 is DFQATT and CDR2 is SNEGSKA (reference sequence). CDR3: CSAPGAGYEQYF.

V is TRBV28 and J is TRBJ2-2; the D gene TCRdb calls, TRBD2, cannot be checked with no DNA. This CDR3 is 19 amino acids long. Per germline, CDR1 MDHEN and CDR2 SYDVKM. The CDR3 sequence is CASSSTGTSGVMNTGELFF. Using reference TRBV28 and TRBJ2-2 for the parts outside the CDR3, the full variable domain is DVKVTQSSRYLVKRTGEKVFLECVQDMDHENMFWYRQDPGLGLRLIYFSYDVKMKEKGDIPEGYSVSREKKERFSLILESASTNQTSMYLCASSSTGTSGVMNTGELFFGEGSRLTVL.

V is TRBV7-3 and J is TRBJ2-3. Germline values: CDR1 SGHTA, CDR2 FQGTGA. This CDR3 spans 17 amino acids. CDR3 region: CASSLSYDLRSTDTQYF.